This TCR beta chain comes out of a study of CD8 T cells in ankylosing spondylitis. Study-wide results and limits: Roughly eight highly homologous variants formed a TCR beta motif that appeared characteristic of ankylosing spondylitis blood. Some motif variants had been reported before (in reactive arthritis synovial fluid and blood). In peripheral blood, disease-linked CD8+ clones occurred at relatively low frequencies.

Germline V lookup: CDR1 SGHAT, CDR2 FQNNGV. The CDR3 covers 18 residues. Trimming removed 3 bases from V and 6 bases from J; junction bases left unmatched: 15. TCRdb itself ran the 5' RACE reads through MiXCR, one entry per CDR3 protein. The sample lists approximately 540,000 distinct CDR3 sequences, roughly 13% seen once, with nearly 7% in the top ten. This clonotype was seen more than once but under ten times. What it binds is not known. This clonotype was obtained from a male donor with ankylosing spondylitis. Material for sequencing was blood, either unsorted or a sorted T cell fraction (not recorded which). This rearrangement joins TRBV11-2 to TRBJ2-1; 9 bases are a match to TRBD2. CDR3 sequence (DNA): TGTGCCAGCAGCTTGGGGCCCCGGGCTAGCGGGAATCGCAATGAGCAGTTCTTC. This gives the protein CASSLGPRASGNRNEQFF.